These T cell receptor beta chains were read from a single sample in a study of blood T cell repertoires in COVID-19. The table came from immunoSEQ multiplex PCR; TCRdb's copy has only in-frame clones and leaves some out. The table includes under 170,000 clones, over 65% detected once. Input material: peripheral blood. These receptors originate from a man aged 65-85 years with acute or convalescent COVID-19. Each CDR3 is given with its conserved first and last residue. The D gene is left open where the match is weak. Only part of the rows carry a size: once, few, many, or a class if the clone is expanded.

d_gene	v_gene	abundance	j_gene	CDR3aa	CDR3nt
NA	TRBV2	NA	TRBJ2-7	CASSALGLSYEQYF	TGTGCCAGCAGCGCGCTAGGTCTTTCCTACGAGCAGTACTTC
NA	TRBV24-1	NA	TRBJ2-1	CATSDPTGFEQFF	TGTGCCACCAGTGATCCAACAGGGTTTGAGCAGTTCTTC
NA	TRBV4-1	NA	TRBJ1-2	CASSQEGPGRIGGYTF	TGCGCCAGCAGCCAAGAAGGTCCAGGGAGGATAGGTGGCTACACCTTC
NA	TRBV10-3	NA	TRBJ1-2	CATGYGEGNYGYTF	TGTGCCACAGGTTATGGGGAGGGAAACTATGGCTACACCTTC
NA	TRBV15	NA	TRBJ2-4	CATTKGGEVAKNIQYF	TGTGCCACCACTAAAGGGGGTGAGGTAGCCAAAAACATTCAGTACTTC
NA	TRBV27	NA	TRBJ2-2	CASSAGGTGELFF	TGTGCCAGCAGTGCCGGAGGAACCGGGGAGCTGTTTTTT
NA	TRBV6-4	NA	TRBJ2-4	CAQQLGRTGGLLDNIQYF	TGTGCCCAGCAGTTAGGGAGGACAGGAGGCTTGTTAGACAACATTCAGTACTTC
NA	TRBV7-2	NA	TRBJ2-7	CASSPARMGYEQYF	TGTGCCAGCAGCCCAGCCAGGATGGGCTACGAGCAGTACTTC
NA	TRBV18	once	TRBJ1-5	CASSPGRGGGQPQHF	TGTGCCAGCTCACCGGGGCGGGGAGGCGGTCAGCCCCAGCATTTT
TRBD1	TRBV10-1	NA	TRBJ1-5	CASRGQGIGQPQHF	TGCGCCAGCAGGGGACAGGGAATAGGCCAGCCCCAGCATTTT
TRBD1	TRBV2	NA	TRBJ2-7	CASRFFRDRGTEQYF	TGTGCCAGCAGATTCTTCCGGGACAGGGGAACCGAGCAGTACTTC
TRBD2	TRBV7-2	NA	TRBJ2-1	CASSVSGVGTRKGGEQFF	TGTGCCAGCAGTGTCAGCGGGGTGGGGACTAGAAAGGGAGGCGAGCAGTTCTTC
NA	TRBV18	NA	TRBJ2-1	CASSPPYSRYNEQFF	TGTGCCAGCTCACCACCGTACAGCCGCTACAATGAGCAGTTCTTC
TRBD1	TRBV7-3	NA	TRBJ1-2	CASSMDRVSGYTF	TGTGCCAGCAGCATGGACAGGGTATCTGGCTACACCTTC
NA	TRBV5-1	NA	TRBJ2-7	CASSDQGLNEQYF	TGCGCCAGCAGCGACCAGGGCCTGAACGAGCAGTACTTC
TRBD1	TRBV10-1	NA	TRBJ2-3	CASSMVTGLSTDTQYF	TGCGCCAGCAGTATGGTGACAGGGTTGTCCACAGATACGCAGTATTTT
NA	TRBV10-3	NA	TRBJ1-4	CAISERGSGEKLFF	TGTGCCATCAGTGAGAGGGGTTCAGGGGAAAAACTGTTTTTT
NA	TRBV25-1	once	TRBJ1-2	CASSIRDGYTF	TGTGCCAGCAGTATCAGGGATGGCTACACCTTC